This is a list of T cell receptor beta chains from one sample in a study of blood T cell repertoires in COVID-19. Assay: immunoSEQ multiplex PCR; the TCRdb copy retains only in-frame clones and omits some. The table has approximately 390,000 clones, 80% to 90% seen once; the top ten hold about 2.1%. Sample: peripheral blood. These receptors all come from a woman in her sixties or seventies with COVID-19, enrolled during active disease. Both conserved end residues are part of each CDR3. D genes are given only for firm matches. Clone size is stated in some rows and not others, as once, few, many or a class when expanded.

>TRBJ2-1|TRBD2|TRBV7-2|-
TGTGCCAGCAGCCCACGGACTAGCGGTCTGGGCTACAATGAGCAGTTCTTC
CASSPRTSGLGYNEQFF
>TRBJ2-2|-|TRBV11-3|-
TGTGCCAGCAGCTTAGATGCCAGCAGGGGGGCCGGGGAGCTGTTTTTT
CASSLDASRGAGELFF
>TRBJ2-7|-|TRBV28|-
TGTGCCAGCAGTTTGAATTGGCAGGGCTCATGGTGGTACTTC
CASSLNWQGSWWYF
>TRBJ1-1|TRBD1|TRBV5-5|-
TGTGCCAGCAGCTTACAGGGGGCAGGCGGCACTGAAGCTTTCTTT
CASSLQGAGGTEAFF
>TRBJ1-5|TRBD1|TRBV30|-
TGTGCCTGGAGTGTAGGACAGGGAAGCAATCAGCCCCAGCATTTT
CAWSVGQGSNQPQHF
>TRBJ1-4|TRBD1|TRBV5-4|-
TGTGCCAGCAGCCCGACGACAGGGACTAATGAAAAACTGTTTTTT
CASSPTTGTNEKLFF
>TRBJ2-1|-|TRBV9|-
TGTGCCAGCAGCGTTGTTGGCCAGGTGGAGCAGTTCTTC
CASSVVGQVEQFF
>TRBJ1-2|TRBD1|TRBV19|-
TGTGCCAGTAGCAACACCGCCGGGACAGGGGGCGCAGTAAGGGGCTACACCTTC
CASSNTAGTGGAVRGYTF
>TRBJ2-5|TRBD1|TRBV19|-
TGTGCCAGTAGTCCACGGACAGGGTTGGGGGAGACCCAGTACTTC
CASSPRTGLGETQYF
>TRBJ2-1|TRBD2|TRBV19|-
TGTGCCAGTAGTTCATCCCGACTAGCGGGGGGTTACTCCTACAATGAGCAGTTCTTC
CASSSSRLAGGYSYNEQFF
>TRBJ2-7|TRBD1|TRBV6-5|-
TGTGCCAGCAGTTACTCCGGGACAGGGTTTTACGAGCAGTACTTC
CASSYSGTGFYEQYF
>TRBJ1-2|TRBD1|TRBV4-1|few
TGCGCCAGCAGCCCGGGACAGGGGTATGCCTATGGCTACACCTTC
CASSPGQGYAYGYTF
>TRBJ1-2|-|TRBV12-3/TRBV12-4|-
TGTGCCAGCAGTTTAAGCAACTATGGCTACACCTTC
CASSLSNYGYTF
>TRBJ1-5|-|TRBV7-9|-
TGTGCCAGCAGCTCTGGGCAGCCCAATCAGCCCCAGCATTTT
CASSSGQPNQPQHF
>TRBJ1-2|-|TRBV7-9|-
TGTGCCAGCAGCTTCTGGCAGGGAACCTCTAACTATGGCTACACCTTC
CASSFWQGTSNYGYTF
>TRBJ2-7|TRBD1|TRBV5-1|-
TGCGCCAGCAGCCCTGGACAGGGATCGCTCTTC
CASSPGQGSLF
>TRBJ2-1|-|TRBV5-1|-
TGCGCCAGCAGCTTTACCAGGGCGACTTACAATGAGCAGTTCTTC
CASSFTRATYNEQFF
>TRBJ1-2|TRBD1|TRBV5-6|-
TGTGCCAGCAGGTTCACAGGGGGCGACTATGGCTACACCTTC
CASRFTGGDYGYTF
>TRBJ1-4|-|TRBV2|-
TGTGCCAGCAACAGTGCAACTAATGAAAAACTGTTTTTT
CASNSATNEKLFF
>TRBJ1-2|-|TRBV6-5|-
TGTGCCAGCAGTAATCCCGGCGGAGGCTACACCTTC
CASSNPGGGYTF
>TRBJ2-3|TRBD2|TRBV5-1|-
TGCGCCAGCAGCTTGGCCCTTTGGAGCGGGGGAGGGAATACGCAGTATTTT
CASSLALWSGGGNTQYF
>TRBJ2-7|-|TRBV7-8|-
TGTGCCAGCAGCCAAAGCCGGGACTACGAGCAGTACTTC
CASSQSRDYEQYF
>TRBJ1-2|TRBD1|TRBV9|-
TGTGCCAGCAGCCTCGGTGCCGGGACAGAGTCCTTC
CASSLGAGTESF
>TRBJ2-1|TRBD2|TRBV6-5|-
TGTGCCAGCACCCCCGGGGGGGGGAACAATGAGCAGTTCTTC
CASTPGGGNNEQFF
>TRBJ2-7|-|TRBV19|-
TGTGCCAGTTCGGACACCTCTTTTACCTACGAGCAGTACTTC
CASSDTSFTYEQYF
>TRBJ2-1|-|TRBV3-1/TRBV3-2|-
TGTGCCAGCAGCCAACTTTACAATGAGCAGTTCTTC
CASSQLYNEQFF
>TRBJ2-7|-|TRBV7-9|few
TGTGCCAGCAGCTTAGGTGCAGAAAAGCAGTACTTC
CASSLGAEKQYF
>TRBJ1-4|-|TRBV28|-
TGTGCCAGCAGTTTACAGGGATTAAATGAAAAACTGTTTTTT
CASSLQGLNEKLFF
>TRBJ2-3|TRBD2|TRBV19|-
TGTGCCAGTAGTATAACTAGCGGGGGTACGCAGTATTTT
CASSITSGGTQYF
>TRBJ1-2|TRBD1|TRBV11-2|-
TGTGCCAGCAGCTCGACAGGGCACGGCTACACCTTC
CASSSTGHGYTF
>TRBJ2-1|TRBD1|TRBV7-3|-
TGTGCCAGCAGCTTACGCGGGACAGGCCAGGGCCCCTACAATGAGCAGTTCTTC
CASSLRGTGQGPYNEQFF
>TRBJ2-7|-|TRBV11-3|once
TGTGCCAGCAGCTCCAACTCCTACGAGCAGTACTTC
CASSSNSYEQYF
>TRBJ1-2|TRBD1|TRBV7-8|-
TGTGCCAGCAGCTTAGGGACAGGGTATGGCTACACCTTC
CASSLGTGYGYTF
>TRBJ2-7|TRBD2|TRBV18|-
TGTGCCAGCTCATCACTAGCGGGGGCCCTCGCGGGATACGAGCAGTACTTC
CASSSLAGALAGYEQYF
>TRBJ2-2|-|TRBV3-1/TRBV3-2|-
TGTGCCAGCAGCCAATGGGCCCTGCTCACCGGGGAGCTGTTTTTT
CASSQWALLTGELFF
>TRBJ1-4|-|TRBV7-9|-
TGTGCCAGCACCGGCAGGGTTGATGAAAAACTGTTTTTT
CASTGRVDEKLFF
>TRBJ1-1|-|TRBV5-1|-
TGCGCCAGCAGCCCCCGGGATTCTAACACTGAAGCTTTCTTT
CASSPRDSNTEAFF
>TRBJ2-7|-|TRBV11-2|-
TGTGCCAGCAGCTTACTGCAGATCTACGAGCAGTACTTC
CASSLLQIYEQYF
>TRBJ1-4|-|TRBV7-8|-
TGTGCCAGCAGCAAATCGGGACGGGAGGAAAAACTGTTTTTT
CASSKSGREEKLFF
>TRBJ1-2|-|TRBV5-4|-
TGTGCCAGCAGCTTGGCCGGGACCGCGACAGGTGGCTACACCTTC
CASSLAGTATGGYTF
>TRBJ2-1|TRBD2|TRBV7-9|few
TGTGCCAGCAGCCCCCAGGGAGGGATTGAGCAGTTCTTC
CASSPQGGIEQFF